This T cell receptor beta chain was recovered during a study of PD-1 blockade in classical Hodgkin lymphoma. Findings and caveats of the study: The authors have not defined what causes the repertoire differences, possibly disease activity or prior therapy. Whoever responded completely had baseline diversity much like that seen in newly diagnosed patients. Later analyses included only patients treated at least 1 year post-ASCT. The study reported lower baseline TCR diversity in newly diagnosed patients than in healthy donors.

Comment on this clone: Antigen specificity is unknown.

Stated time point: cycle 4 day 1 (C4D1), after less than 7 weeks of nivolumab. Relapses following autologous stem cell transplantation were seen in all patients, with brentuximab vedotin exposure varying. It was by magnetic negative selection that CD8+ T cells were isolated from thawed PBMCs. The CDR3 extends over 13 amino acids. Germline V lookup: CDR1 SEHNR, CDR2 FQNEAQ (reference sequence). J lost 7 bases, V lost 5 bases, and 3 bases had no gene match. Method: immunoSEQ multiplex PCR; TCRdb's copy keeps in-frame clones and lacks some. The top ten clones hold less than 9% of a sample with 15,000 to 25,000 clones, roughly 80% of them seen once.

The source of this sequence is a human donor with classical Hodgkin lymphoma. The sample in question was CD8+ T cells from blood, obtained before the fourth cycle of nivolumab. The chain joins TRBV7-9 to TRBJ1-4; the match to TRBD1 covers 8 bases. CDR3 nucleotide sequence: TGTGCCAGCAGCCCAACAGGGGGTGAAAAACTGTTTTTT. This sequence encodes CASSPTGGEKLFF.